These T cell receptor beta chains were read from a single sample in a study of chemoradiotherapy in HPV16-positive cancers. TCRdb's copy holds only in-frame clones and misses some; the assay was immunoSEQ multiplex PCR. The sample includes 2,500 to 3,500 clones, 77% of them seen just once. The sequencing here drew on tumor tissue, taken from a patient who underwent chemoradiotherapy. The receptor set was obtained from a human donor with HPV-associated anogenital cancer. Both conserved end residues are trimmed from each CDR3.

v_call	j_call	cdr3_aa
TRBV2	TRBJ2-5	AAVRGPQETQY
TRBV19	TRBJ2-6	ASSFREGANVLT
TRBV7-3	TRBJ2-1	ASSPSMAHGRDEQF
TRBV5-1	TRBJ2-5	ASGLGETQY
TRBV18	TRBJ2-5	ASSPRDSQETQY
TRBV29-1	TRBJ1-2	SGAGTYNGYT
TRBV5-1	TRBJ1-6	ASSTLDRGNNSPLH
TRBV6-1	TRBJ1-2	ASSEQGADYGYT
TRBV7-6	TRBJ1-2	ASSLVSGHGYT
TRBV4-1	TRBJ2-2	ASSQDKWQGVAGELF
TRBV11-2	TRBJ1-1	ASSADRNTEAF
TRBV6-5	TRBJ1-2	ASSYSPGGGYT
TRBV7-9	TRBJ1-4	ASVSGTSHEKLF
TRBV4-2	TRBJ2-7	ASSQDGTYEQY
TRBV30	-	AWSYGGDFYNEQF
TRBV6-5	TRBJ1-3	ASLTGNTIY
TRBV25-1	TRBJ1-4	ASSEGRYSQGGYEKLF
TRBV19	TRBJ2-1	ASRLGTLNYNEQF
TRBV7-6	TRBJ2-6	ASSPVEGANVLT
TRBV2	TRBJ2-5	ASSGIAGRQETQY
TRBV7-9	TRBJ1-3	ASSLNVGNTIY
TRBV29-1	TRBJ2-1	SVRQGRGSYNEQF
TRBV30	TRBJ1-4	AWTPPSRGNEKLF
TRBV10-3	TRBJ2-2	AISERIAGGPVGELF